This TCR beta chain was retrieved from a study of response to subunit inactivated influenza vaccine. The table lists this clonotype with many counts. TCRdb re-called the RT-PCR reads through MiXCR, storing one row per CDR3 protein. Of over 450,000 distinct CDR3 sequences in the sample, 10% to 15% were seen once. The CDR3 consists of 16 residues. Trimming removed 3 bases at V and 6 bases at J, with 18 bases between. This TCR was recovered from a man aged 50 to 59 who received an inactivated influenza vaccine. The V call is TRBV12-3 or TRBV12-4, the J call TRBJ2-1; D possibly matches TRBD1 or TRBD2 (5 bases each). The material was PBMCs from blood, obtained roughly 47 days after vaccination. CDR3 region: CASSFSPGLRGNEQFF. DNA for the CDR3: TGTGCCAGCAGTTTCTCCCCGGGCCTGAGGGGCAATGAGCAGTTCTTC.